This T cell receptor (beta chain) was obtained from a study of T cells after yellow fever vaccination. Study-wide results and caveats: Clones that expanded after primary vaccination mostly reappeared after the booster (96% CD4, about 89% CD8).

A process of 5'RACE template switching, which added a universal primer site and UMIs, was used to make TCR cDNA. TCRdb passed the 5' RACE reads through MiXCR, listing each CDR3 protein once. The sample lists some 320,000 distinct CDR3 sequences; 9.5% to 12% were seen once. Germline V lookup: CDR1 KGHSH, CDR2 LQKENI. The V and J ends lost 2 bases and 5 bases, in that order; junction bases with no gene match: 4. The CDR3 runs 14 residues. On this clonotype: Its matching antigen is unknown.

Sequencing was performed on CD4+ T cells sorted from PBMCs, taken 45 days after the yellow fever booster vaccination. V gene TRBV18 combines with J gene TRBJ1-2, with 8 bases fitting TRBD1. The receptor's source is a man between 18 and 35 years old who received the YFV17D yellow fever vaccine. As DNA, the CDR3 is TGTGCCAGCTCACCAGCCGGGACAGGTTATGGCTACACCTTC. Its protein is CASSPAGTGYGYTF.